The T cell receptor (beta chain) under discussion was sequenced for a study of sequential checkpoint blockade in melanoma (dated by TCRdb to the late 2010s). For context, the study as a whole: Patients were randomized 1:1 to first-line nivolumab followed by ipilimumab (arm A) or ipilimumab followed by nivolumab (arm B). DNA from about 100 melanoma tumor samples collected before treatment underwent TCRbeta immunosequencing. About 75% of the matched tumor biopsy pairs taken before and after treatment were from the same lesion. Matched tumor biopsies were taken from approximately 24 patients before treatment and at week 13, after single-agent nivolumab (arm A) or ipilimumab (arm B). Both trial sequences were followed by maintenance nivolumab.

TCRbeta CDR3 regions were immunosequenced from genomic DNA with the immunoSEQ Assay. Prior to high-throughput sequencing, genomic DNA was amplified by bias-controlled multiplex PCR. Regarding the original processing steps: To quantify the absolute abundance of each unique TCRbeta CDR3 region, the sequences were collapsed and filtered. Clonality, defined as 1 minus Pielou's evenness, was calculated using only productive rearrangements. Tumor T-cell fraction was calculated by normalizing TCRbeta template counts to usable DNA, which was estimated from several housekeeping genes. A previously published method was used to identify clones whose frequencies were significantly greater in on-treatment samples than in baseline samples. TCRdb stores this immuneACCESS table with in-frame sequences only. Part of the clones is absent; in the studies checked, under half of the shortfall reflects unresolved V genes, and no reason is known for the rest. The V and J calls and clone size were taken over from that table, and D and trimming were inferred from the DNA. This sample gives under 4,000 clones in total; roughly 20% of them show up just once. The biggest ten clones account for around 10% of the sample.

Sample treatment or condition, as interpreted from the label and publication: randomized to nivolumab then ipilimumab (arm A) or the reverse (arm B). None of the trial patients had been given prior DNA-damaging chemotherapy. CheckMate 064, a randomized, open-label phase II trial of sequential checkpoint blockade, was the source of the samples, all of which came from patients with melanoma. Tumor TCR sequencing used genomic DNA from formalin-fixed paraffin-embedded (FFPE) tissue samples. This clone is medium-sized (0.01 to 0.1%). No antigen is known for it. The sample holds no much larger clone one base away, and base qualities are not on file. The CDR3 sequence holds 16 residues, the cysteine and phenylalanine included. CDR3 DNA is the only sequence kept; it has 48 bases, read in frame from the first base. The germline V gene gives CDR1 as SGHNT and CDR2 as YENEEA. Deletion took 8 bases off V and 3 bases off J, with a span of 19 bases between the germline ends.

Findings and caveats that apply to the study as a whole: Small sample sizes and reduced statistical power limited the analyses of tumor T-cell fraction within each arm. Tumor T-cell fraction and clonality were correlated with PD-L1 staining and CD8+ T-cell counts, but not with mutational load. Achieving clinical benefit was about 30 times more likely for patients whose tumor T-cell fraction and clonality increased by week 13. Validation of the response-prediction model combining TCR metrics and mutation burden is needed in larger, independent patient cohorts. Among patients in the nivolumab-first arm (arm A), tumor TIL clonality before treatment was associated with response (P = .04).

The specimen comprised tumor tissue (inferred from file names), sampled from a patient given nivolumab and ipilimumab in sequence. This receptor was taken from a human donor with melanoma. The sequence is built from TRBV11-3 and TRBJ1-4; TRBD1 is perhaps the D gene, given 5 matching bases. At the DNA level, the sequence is TGTGCCAGCGCGGTGGGGCGCTGGTCGGCTAATGAAAAACTGTTTTTT. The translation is CASAVGRWSANEKLFF.